This T cell receptor (beta chain) is drawn from a study of radiation and T cells in renal cell carcinoma. Stated time point: blood 4 weeks post-SBRT, at nephrectomy. The treatment here: 15 Gy SBRT to primary tumor, nephrectomy 4 weeks later. The germline V gene encodes CDR1 SGHNT and CDR2 YYREEE (reference sequence). Trimming took 1 base from V and 6 from J, leaving 17 bases between them. This CDR3 has 16 amino acids. Method: immunoSEQ multiplex PCR; TCRdb's copy keeps in-frame clones and lacks some. The table lists 30,000 to 40,000 clones, 65% to 85% of them singletons. The source is a man aged 55 to 70 with renal cell carcinoma. Sequenced material: blood, taken from a patient whose treatment included radiotherapy and nephrectomy. The chain employs TRBV5-4 and TRBJ2-1; weak D call: TRBD2 (6 bases). CDR3 DNA sequence: TGTGCCAGCAGCTTGTTAGCTGGGACTCCCAGCAATGAGCAGTTCTTC. This gives the protein CASSLLAGTPSNEQFF.